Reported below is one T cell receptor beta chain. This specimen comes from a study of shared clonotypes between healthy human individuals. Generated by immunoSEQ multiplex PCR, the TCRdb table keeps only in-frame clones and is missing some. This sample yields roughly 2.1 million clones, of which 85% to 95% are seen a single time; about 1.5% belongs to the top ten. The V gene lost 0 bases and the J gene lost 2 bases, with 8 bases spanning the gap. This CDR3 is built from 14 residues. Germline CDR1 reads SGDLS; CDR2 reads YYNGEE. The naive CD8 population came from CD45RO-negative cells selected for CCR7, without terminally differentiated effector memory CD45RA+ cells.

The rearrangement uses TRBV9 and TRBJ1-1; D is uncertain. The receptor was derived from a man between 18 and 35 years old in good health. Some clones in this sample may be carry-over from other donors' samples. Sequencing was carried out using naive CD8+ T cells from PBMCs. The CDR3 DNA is TGTGCCAGCAGCGTAGCACAGAGCAACACTGAAGCTTTCTTT. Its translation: CASSVAQSNTEAFF.